The clone carrying this T cell receptor beta chain was seen ten or more times. The antigen remains undetermined. Breast cancer patients provided tissue from their axillary draining lymph nodes. The germline CDR1 and CDR2 sequences are SQVTM and ANQGSEA. The CDR3 covers 12 residues. The germline V and J ends were trimmed by 6 bases and 2 bases, with 10 bases remaining between them. TCRdb reprocessed the multiplex PCR reads with MiXCR, giving one entry per CDR3 protein. This sample yields around 250,000 distinct CDR3 sequences, of which 34% are seen a single time; approximately 3.6% belongs to the top ten. The record originates from a study of breast tumors, draining lymph nodes, adjacent tissues. The study, taken as a whole, reports: Most tumor T cells seemingly derive from lymph node, then expand in tumor. Tumor T cell lymph node origin was a supported hypothesis, not proven.

This chain links TRBV29-1 with TRBJ1-2; D is perhaps TRBD1 (5 bases). This clonotype was sampled from a female donor with breast cancer. Some clones in this sample may be carry-over from other donors' samples. Sequenced sample: axillary lymph node tissue. CDR3 nucleotides: TGCAGCGTCGGAGGGGACAACTATGGCTACACCTTC. Its translation: CSVGGDNYGYTF.